This T cell receptor beta chain was found in a study of cytomegalovirus exposure and HLA in healthy donors. PCR was performed using 60 Vbeta and 13 Jbeta primers. Sequenced by immunoSEQ multiplex PCR; TCRdb stores in-frame clones only, minus some. The sample yields some 120,000 clones, approximately 60% seen once. Germline loops: CDR1 SGDLS, CDR2 YYNGEE. Trimming pared 5 bases from V and 0 bases from J, leaving 6 bases between. The CDR3 has 12 residues. This sequence originates from a woman aged 30 to 39 in good health and CMV-seronegative. The source material was PBMCs. The genes are TRBV9 and TRBJ2-7, with unresolved D. Here the CDR3 reads CASSPSSYEQYF. The CDR3 DNA is TGTGCCAGCAGTCCCAGCTCCTACGAGCAGTACTTC.